Listed below are T cell receptor beta chains from one sample, sequenced in a study of T cell responses to AZD1222 COVID-19 vaccine. Produced via immunoSEQ multiplex PCR; TCRdb's table is partial and in-frame only. The table records more than 100,000 clones, about 85% of them present only once. The sample here was peripheral blood, taken on day 0 of AZD1222 vaccination. The source is an adult in good health. Each CDR3 is given with its conserved first and last residue. A D gene is named only where the DNA matches it firmly. Clone size is not always given. Where it is, it says once, few, many or a class for expanded clones.

J gene,clone size,D gene,V gene,CDR3 protein,CDR3 DNA
TRBJ1-3,-,-,TRBV14,CASSPDRFYGNTIYF,TGTGCCAGCAGCCCCGACAGATTTTATGGAAACACCATATATTTT
TRBJ1-1,-,-,TRBV10-2,CASSQLAYEAFF,TGCGCCAGCAGTCAATTAGCCTACGAAGCTTTCTTT
TRBJ2-5,-,-,TRBV21-1,CASSGWDRGQETQYF,TGTGCCAGCAGCGGGTGGGACAGGGGCCAAGAGACCCAGTACTTC
TRBJ1-2,-,-,TRBV5-1,CASSFGYPGYGYTF,TGCGCCAGCAGCTTTGGGTACCCCGGCTATGGCTACACCTTC
TRBJ1-1,-,-,TRBV2,CASHYRLLNTEAFF,TGTGCCAGCCATTATAGGTTGCTGAACACTGAAGCTTTCTTT
TRBJ1-2,-,-,TRBV11-3,CASSPLGGSYGYTF,TGTGCCAGCAGCCCTCTCGGGGGTTCCTATGGCTACACCTTC
TRBJ1-1,-,-,TRBV7-8,CASSLAGVVTEAFF,TGTGCCAGCAGCTTGGCGGGGGTGGTCACTGAAGCTTTCTTT
TRBJ1-4,once,-,TRBV4-3,CASSQEGPGSNEKLFF,TGCGCCAGCAGCCAAGAAGGGCCTGGGTCTAATGAAAAACTGTTTTTT
TRBJ1-4,-,-,TRBV30,CAWGPEVNEKLFF,TGTGCCTGGGGTCCGGAAGTGAATGAAAAACTGTTTTTT
TRBJ2-7,-,-,TRBV9,CASSVSWGDLGYEQYF,TGTGCCAGCAGCGTAAGTTGGGGGGACTTGGGGTACGAGCAGTACTTC
TRBJ1-4,-,TRBD1,TRBV27,CASRRTGAEKLFF,TGTGCCAGCAGAAGGACAGGGGCCGAAAAACTGTTTTTT
TRBJ1-1,-,-,TRBV7-9,CASSFPQGSGTEAFF,TGTGCCAGCAGCTTTCCACAGGGATCGGGGACTGAAGCTTTCTTT
TRBJ1-1,-,-,TRBV3-1/TRBV3-2,CASSQGGLNTEAFF,TGTGCCAGCAGCCAAGGGGGCTTGAACACTGAAGCTTTCTTT
TRBJ1-1,few,-,TRBV7-6,CASSFRAGDTEAFF,TGTGCCAGCAGCTTTCGGGCAGGAGACACTGAAGCTTTCTTT
TRBJ2-5,few,-,TRBV5-6,CASSLVARWETQYF,TGTGCCAGCAGCTTGGTGGCGAGATGGGAGACCCAGTACTTC
TRBJ2-3,-,-,TRBV18,CASIKTGYTDTQYF,TGTGCCAGTATAAAGACAGGCTACACAGATACGCAGTATTTT